Detailed here is one T cell receptor beta chain. Its antigen is currently unknown. The CDR3 length is 13 residues. V was cut by 3 bases and J by 4 bases, with 9 bases left in between. Germline V lookup: CDR1 SNHLY, CDR2 FYNNEI. This PCR relied on a set of 60 Vbeta primers and 13 Jbeta primers. Clones were sequenced by immunoSEQ multiplex PCR, and TCRdb holds only the in-frame ones, with some missing. Recorded for this sample: some 84,000 clones. The data were taken from a study of cytomegalovirus exposure and HLA in healthy donors. Whole-study results and caveats: In an earlier analysis, in some 500 donors, most V segments appeared productive either ~87% or ~30% of the time. A later analysis appeared to link common viral pathogens to several of the most significant clusters. It was shown in a later analysis that HLA-associated TCR beta chains were more clonally expanded than other, equally common chains.

Sequencing was performed on PBMCs. The TCR was taken from a man aged 45-60 years in good health and CMV-seronegative. The chain employs TRBV2 and TRBJ2-5; D is uncertain. Here the CDR3 DNA reads TGTGCCAGCAGTGAGGTTATCAGAGAGACCCAGTACTTC. Translating it yields CASSEVIRETQYF.